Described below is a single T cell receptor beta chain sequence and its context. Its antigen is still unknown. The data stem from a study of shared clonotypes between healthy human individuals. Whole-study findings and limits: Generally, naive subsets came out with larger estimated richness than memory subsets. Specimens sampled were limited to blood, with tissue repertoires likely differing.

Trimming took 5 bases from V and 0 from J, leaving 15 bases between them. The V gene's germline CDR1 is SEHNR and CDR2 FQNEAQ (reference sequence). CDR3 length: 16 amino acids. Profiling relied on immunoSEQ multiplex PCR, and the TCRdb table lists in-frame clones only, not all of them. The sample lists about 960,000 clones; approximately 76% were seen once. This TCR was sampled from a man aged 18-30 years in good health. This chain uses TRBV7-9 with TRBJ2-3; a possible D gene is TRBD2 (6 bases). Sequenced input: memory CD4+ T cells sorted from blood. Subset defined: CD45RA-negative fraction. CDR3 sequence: CASSRQRGTSTDTQYF. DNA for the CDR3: TGTGCCAGCAGCCGTCAACGGGGGACTAGCACAGATACGCAGTATTTT.